Listed below are T cell receptor beta chains from one sample, sequenced in a study of shared clonotypes between healthy human individuals. Repertoires were generated with immunoSEQ multiplex PCR, while TCRdb's copy carries only in-frame clones and drops some. The sample carries around 1.5 million clones, about 98% recorded once. The material sequenced was naive CD4+ T cells sorted from blood. These receptors originate from a man aged 25 to 45 in good health. The CDR3 runs from the conserved cysteine through the conserved F or W. D genes are given only for firm matches. Size is omitted from some rows. Given values are once, few, many or a class for expanded clones.

clone size: .; D gene: TRBD1; J gene: TRBJ2-7; V gene: TRBV5-5; CDR3 length: 14; CDR3 DNA: TGTGCCAGCAGGGCGACAGGGGATTCCCTCGAGCAGTACTTC; CDR3 protein: CASRATGDSLEQYF
clone size: .; D gene: .; J gene: TRBJ1-5; V gene: TRBV25-1; CDR3 length: 14; CDR3 DNA: TGTGCCAGCAGTGAATACAGGGACGATCAGCCCCAGCATTTT; CDR3 protein: CASSEYRDDQPQHF
clone size: .; D gene: .; J gene: TRBJ1-1; V gene: TRBV5-8; CDR3 length: 14; CDR3 DNA: TGTGCCAGCAGACGTTGGGGTATCAACACTGAAGCTTTCTTT; CDR3 protein: CASRRWGINTEAFF
clone size: .; D gene: TRBD2; J gene: TRBJ2-2; V gene: TRBV9; CDR3 length: 13; CDR3 DNA: TGTGCCAGCAGCCCTCGGGAGGCCGGGGAGCTGTTTTTT; CDR3 protein: CASSPREAGELFF
clone size: once; D gene: TRBD2; J gene: TRBJ2-3; V gene: TRBV7-2; CDR3 length: 15; CDR3 DNA: TGTGCCAGCAGCTTACTGAGCGGGGGGGTGGATACGCAGTATTTT; CDR3 protein: CASSLLSGGVDTQYF
clone size: .; D gene: TRBD1; J gene: TRBJ2-7; V gene: TRBV7-8; CDR3 length: 14; CDR3 DNA: TGTGCCAGCAGCCCGGGACAGAGAAACCACGAGCAGTACTTC; CDR3 protein: CASSPGQRNHEQYF
clone size: .; D gene: .; J gene: TRBJ2-5; V gene: TRBV15; CDR3 length: 14; CDR3 DNA: TGTGCCACCAGCAAGATGGGGGATTTGGAGACCCAGTACTTC; CDR3 protein: CATSKMGDLETQYF
clone size: .; D gene: .; J gene: TRBJ2-1; V gene: TRBV6-5; CDR3 length: 12; CDR3 DNA: TGTGCCAGCAGTTCCACACAGGTTGAGCAGTTCTTC; CDR3 protein: CASSSTQVEQFF
clone size: .; D gene: TRBD2; J gene: TRBJ2-1; V gene: TRBV7-2; CDR3 length: 16; CDR3 DNA: TGTGCCAGCAGCCCGGGCGGGGCTAGCGGGAGGAATGAGCAGTTCTTC; CDR3 protein: CASSPGGASGRNEQFF
clone size: once; D gene: TRBD2; J gene: TRBJ2-7; V gene: TRBV7-3; CDR3 length: 17; CDR3 DNA: TGTGCCAGCAGCCCCACGCCTGGGGCGGGAGCTTCCTACGAGCAGTACTTC; CDR3 protein: CASSPTPGAGASYEQYF
clone size: .; D gene: .; J gene: TRBJ1-1; V gene: TRBV25-1; CDR3 length: 14; CDR3 DNA: TGTGCCAGCAGGCCGGGACAAACATTTACTGAAGCTTTCTTT; CDR3 protein: CASRPGQTFTEAFF
clone size: .; D gene: TRBD2; J gene: TRBJ2-1; V gene: TRBV6-6; CDR3 length: 15; CDR3 DNA: TGTGCCAGCAGTTTGCACGGGACTAGCTTCGGTGAGCAGTTCTTC; CDR3 protein: CASSLHGTSFGEQFF
clone size: .; D gene: .; J gene: TRBJ1-4; V gene: TRBV4-3; CDR3 length: 13; CDR3 DNA: TGCGCCAGCAACCAGAGGGGAAACGAAAAACTGTTTTTT; CDR3 protein: CASNQRGNEKLFF
clone size: once; D gene: .; J gene: TRBJ2-7; V gene: TRBV7-2; CDR3 length: 14; CDR3 DNA: TGTGCCAGCAGCCTGGGAGGAAAGGCCTACGAGCAGTACTTC; CDR3 protein: CASSLGGKAYEQYF
clone size: .; D gene: .; J gene: TRBJ2-5; V gene: TRBV29-1; CDR3 length: 14; CDR3 DNA: TGCAGCGTAGGGGGGGGCGCCGAGCTCCGGACCCAGTACTTC; CDR3 protein: CSVGGGAELRTQYF
clone size: .; D gene: TRBD2; J gene: TRBJ2-2; V gene: TRBV2; CDR3 length: 15; CDR3 DNA: TGTGCCAGCAGAAGACTAGCGCCTAACACCGGGGAGCTGTTTTTT; CDR3 protein: CASRRLAPNTGELFF
clone size: .; D gene: TRBD2; J gene: TRBJ2-5; V gene: TRBV30; CDR3 length: 14; CDR3 DNA: TGTGCAAGAGCGGGAGGGCGTGATGGAGAGACCCAGTACTTC; CDR3 protein: CARAGGRDGETQYF
clone size: .; D gene: .; J gene: TRBJ2-3; V gene: TRBV20-1; CDR3 length: 11; CDR3 DNA: TGCAGTGCTACAGATTGGGATACGCAGTATTTT; CDR3 protein: CSATDWDTQYF
clone size: few; D gene: TRBD1; J gene: TRBJ1-1; V gene: TRBV7-9; CDR3 length: 14; CDR3 DNA: TGTGCCAGCAGCAGGGGACAGGGGAACACTGAAGCTTTCTTT; CDR3 protein: CASSRGQGNTEAFF
clone size: .; D gene: .; J gene: TRBJ2-2; V gene: TRBV11-2; CDR3 length: 15; CDR3 DNA: TGTGCCAGCAGCTTAACCGGTGCGAACACCGGGGAGCTGTTTTTT; CDR3 protein: CASSLTGANTGELFF
clone size: .; D gene: TRBD2; J gene: TRBJ2-5; V gene: TRBV18; CDR3 length: 15; CDR3 DNA: TGTGCCAGCTCACCCCCGGGACTAGCGGAAGAGACCCAGTACTTC; CDR3 protein: CASSPPGLAEETQYF
clone size: .; D gene: TRBD1; J gene: TRBJ2-5; V gene: TRBV6-5; CDR3 length: 13; CDR3 DNA: TGTGCCAGCAGCTCGGACAGGCGGGAGACCCAGTACTTC; CDR3 protein: CASSSDRRETQYF
clone size: .; D gene: TRBD1; J gene: TRBJ2-1; V gene: TRBV11-2; CDR3 length: 13; CDR3 DNA: TGTGCCAGCCGACAGGGGCCAGGGTATGAGCAGTTCTTC; CDR3 protein: CASRQGPGYEQFF
clone size: .; D gene: .; J gene: TRBJ2-5; V gene: TRBV5-4; CDR3 length: 15; CDR3 DNA: TGTGCCAGCAGAGAATCCGGGGCCATTTGGGAGACCCAGTACTTC; CDR3 protein: CASRESGAIWETQYF
clone size: .; D gene: .; J gene: TRBJ2-1; V gene: TRBV10-3; CDR3 length: 15; CDR3 DNA: TGTGCCACCCGCGAACGACAAGCAACCTACAATGAGCAGTTCTTC; CDR3 protein: CATRERQATYNEQFF
clone size: .; D gene: .; J gene: TRBJ1-3; V gene: TRBV28; CDR3 length: 16; CDR3 DNA: TGTGCCAGCAGCCCGTATAGCGCACTCTCTGGAAACACCATATATTTT; CDR3 protein: CASSPYSALSGNTIYF
clone size: .; D gene: TRBD2; J gene: TRBJ2-7; V gene: TRBV11-2; CDR3 length: 15; CDR3 DNA: TGTGCCAGCAGCCCCCGGGCGGGAGTCAGCTACGAGCAGTACTTC; CDR3 protein: CASSPRAGVSYEQYF
clone size: .; D gene: .; J gene: TRBJ1-5; V gene: TRBV7-6; CDR3 length: 13; CDR3 DNA: TGTGCCAGCAGCTTGGGGGCGTCCAGGCCCCAGCATTTT; CDR3 protein: CASSLGASRPQHF
clone size: .; D gene: .; J gene: TRBJ1-2; V gene: TRBV2; CDR3 length: 15; CDR3 DNA: TGTGCCAGCAGCCCCCTGCTTTGGGGGCGCGGTGGCTACACCTTC; CDR3 protein: CASSPLLWGRGGYTF
clone size: .; D gene: TRBD1; J gene: TRBJ2-2; V gene: TRBV5-1; CDR3 length: 15; CDR3 DNA: TGCGCCAGCAGCTTGAGGACAGGAAACACCGGGGAGCTGTTTTTT; CDR3 protein: CASSLRTGNTGELFF
clone size: .; D gene: .; J gene: TRBJ1-1; V gene: TRBV18; CDR3 length: 15; CDR3 DNA: TGTGCCAGCTCACGAAACGGGATGGTGGGGACTGAAGCTTTCTTT; CDR3 protein: CASSRNGMVGTEAFF
clone size: .; D gene: .; J gene: TRBJ2-2; V gene: TRBV25-1; CDR3 length: 12; CDR3 DNA: TGTGCCAGCAGTATCTCCACCGGGGAGCTGTTTTTT; CDR3 protein: CASSISTGELFF
clone size: .; D gene: .; J gene: TRBJ2-6; V gene: TRBV7-9; CDR3 length: 10; CDR3 DNA: TGTGCCAGCAGCTCCAACGTCCTGACTTTC; CDR3 protein: CASSSNVLTF
clone size: .; D gene: TRBD1; J gene: TRBJ1-3; V gene: TRBV4-1; CDR3 length: 18; CDR3 DNA: TGCGCCAGCAGCCAAGACTCCATCGGGACAGGGGCTGGAAACACCATATATTTT; CDR3 protein: CASSQDSIGTGAGNTIYF
clone size: .; D gene: TRBD1; J gene: TRBJ2-5; V gene: TRBV6-6; CDR3 length: 16; CDR3 DNA: TGTGCCAGCAGTTACTCGACAGGGGGCGCGAGGGAGACCCAGTACTTC; CDR3 protein: CASSYSTGGARETQYF
clone size: .; D gene: TRBD2; J gene: TRBJ2-1; V gene: TRBV5-1; CDR3 length: 16; CDR3 DNA: TGCGCCAGCAGCCGTTTGACTAGCGGGAGGTTTAATGAGCAGTTCTTC; CDR3 protein: CASSRLTSGRFNEQFF
clone size: once; D gene: TRBD1; J gene: TRBJ1-3; V gene: TRBV18; CDR3 length: 15; CDR3 DNA: TGTGCCAGCTCACCGGGACAGGGTTCTGGAAACACCATATATTTT; CDR3 protein: CASSPGQGSGNTIYF
clone size: .; D gene: .; J gene: TRBJ1-4; V gene: TRBV7-2; CDR3 length: 13; CDR3 DNA: TGTGCCAGCAGCCCGGGGACGGCGGAAAAACTGTTTTTT; CDR3 protein: CASSPGTAEKLFF
clone size: .; D gene: .; J gene: TRBJ2-6; V gene: TRBV28; CDR3 length: 12; CDR3 DNA: TGTGCCAGCAGTTATTCTGCCAACGTCCTGACTTTC; CDR3 protein: CASSYSANVLTF
clone size: .; D gene: TRBD1; J gene: TRBJ2-7; V gene: TRBV7-2; CDR3 length: 13; CDR3 DNA: TGTGCCAGCAGCTTCCGACAGGGCCACGAGCAGTACTTC; CDR3 protein: CASSFRQGHEQYF
clone size: .; D gene: TRBD2; J gene: TRBJ2-3; V gene: TRBV5-4; CDR3 length: 16; CDR3 DNA: TGTGCCAGCAGTTCTAAAGCGGGAGCTAGCACAGATACGCAGTATTTT; CDR3 protein: CASSSKAGASTDTQYF
clone size: .; D gene: .; J gene: TRBJ2-1; V gene: TRBV28; CDR3 length: 13; CDR3 DNA: TGTGCCAGCAGTCGGGACTCGATAGGTGAGCAGTTCTTC; CDR3 protein: CASSRDSIGEQFF